This TCR beta chain was recorded in a study of early stage breast cancer tumors. Across the study: Samples were sequenced at about 9.7-fold average coverage.

General study results and limits: Commonly generated sequences made up most enriched TCRB sequences shared between patients.

Each sample had two DNA replicates, 0.5 ug blood or about 1.5 ug tissue. Assay used: immunoSEQ multiplex PCR; TCRdb lists only in-frame clones, some missing. The data contain fewer than 70,000 clones, about 74% of them singletons. This CDR3 spans 12 amino acids. V shed 4 bases and J shed 4 bases, with 8 bases lying between them. Germline V gene lookup returns CDR1 LNHDA and CDR2 SQIVND (reference sequence). In the case of this clone: No antigen is known for it.

The sequencing input was blood. The source is a person aged 25-39 years with breast cancer. The chain is built from TRBV19 and TRBJ2-7, with D perhaps matching TRBD1 (5 bases). The CDR3 DNA reads as TGTGCCAGTAGTACTGACAGATACGAGCAGTACTTC. Protein product: CASSTDRYEQYF.